This T cell receptor (beta chain) comes out of a study of T cells in Graves' hyperthyroidism and ophthalmopathy. Study conclusions and caveats: Most clonotypes expanded in the thyroid (above 0.001) were also present in blood. The model made its ophthalmopathy prediction, and onset followed a median approximately 6.5 months later.

Amplification targeted TCR beta CDR3 regions from RNA transcripts. HTBI primers were employed in a first-round RT-PCR of the TCR CDR3. TCRdb reanalysed the multiplex PCR reads using MiXCR and keeps one entry per CDR3 protein. Here the sample spans 660,000 or so distinct CDR3 sequences, about 45% being singletons. On this clonotype itself: Its antigen is unidentified.

V gave up 6 bases and J gave up 4 bases; unmatched junction bases: 8. The CDR3 totals 13 residues. Germline CDR1 and CDR2: SQVTM and ANQGSEA. The chain uses TRBV29-1 and TRBJ1-2, with TRBD1 matching over 7 bases. The receptor was isolated from an adult man with Graves' disease, either hyperthyroidism or ophthalmopathy (not recorded which). The sample comprised peripheral blood or thyroid tissue (not recorded which). The CDR3 loop reads CSVTTGTVYGYTF. CDR3 DNA: TGCAGCGTCACTACCGGGACAGTCTATGGCTACACCTTC.